This is a list of T cell receptor beta chains from one sample in a study of T-cell memory formation after mild COVID-19. TCRdb re-called the 5' RACE reads with MiXCR, one entry per CDR3 protein. The sample shows just over 150,000 distinct CDR3 sequences, about a third of them seen only once. Sequences were obtained from PBMCs or a T cell subset sorted from them (not recorded which). The receptors were gathered from an adult woman who had mild COVID-19 (a few samples of this study predate the infection). Cell type and time point are not known. Both conserved end residues are part of each CDR3. A D gene is named only where the DNA matches it firmly. Some rows have no size entry. The others give once, few or many, or a class for an expanded clone.

DNA: TGTGCCAGCAGCTTAATCGGGACAGGTAGAGAGACCCAGTACTTC
CDR3: CASSLIGTGRETQYF
J: TRBJ2-5
size: few
D: TRBD1
V: TRBV7-9

DNA: TGCGCCAGCAGCTTGAGTGGTACAGCCTCCTACAATGAGCAGTTCTTC
CDR3: CASSLSGTASYNEQFF
J: TRBJ2-1
size: few
D: NA
V: TRBV5-1

DNA: TGTGCCAGCAGCTTAGCCCTCGGGACAGGGGACAACTATGGCTACACCTTC
CDR3: CASSLALGTGDNYGYTF
J: TRBJ1-2
size: few
D: TRBD1
V: TRBV11-2

DNA: TGTGCCAGCAGACTTGACGGAATATACACTGAAGCTTTCTTT
CDR3: CASRLDGIYTEAFF
J: TRBJ1-1
size: NA
D: NA
V: TRBV6-5

DNA: TGTGCCAGCAGCTTGGGGACAGGGGAATACGAGCAGTACTTC
CDR3: CASSLGTGEYEQYF
J: TRBJ2-7
size: NA
D: TRBD1
V: TRBV11-3

DNA: TGCAGTGCCGGACAACTTCCCTACAATGAGCAGTTCTTC
CDR3: CSAGQLPYNEQFF
J: TRBJ2-1
size: NA
D: NA
V: TRBV29-1

DNA: TGTGCCAGCAGCTTAGCCAGGGGCACCGGGGAGCTGTTTTTT
CDR3: CASSLARGTGELFF
J: TRBJ2-2
size: NA
D: NA
V: TRBV7-6

DNA: TGTGCCAGCAGTCTCCCCGTTTACGAGCAGTACTTC
CDR3: CASSLPVYEQYF
J: TRBJ2-7
size: NA
D: NA
V: TRBV12-3/TRBV12-4

DNA: TGTGCCAGCAGCCGTAGGGACAGGGGGCGGGAGACCCAGTACTTC
CDR3: CASSRRDRGRETQYF
J: TRBJ2-5
size: NA
D: TRBD1
V: TRBV27

DNA: TGCAGCGTTGTTAGCGGCCTTTACAATGAGCAGTTCTTC
CDR3: CSVVSGLYNEQFF
J: TRBJ2-1
size: few
D: NA
V: TRBV29-1

DNA: TGTGCCAGTAGCCCAGCTCAGACTAGCCCTGCCTACAATGAGCAGTTCTTC
CDR3: CASSPAQTSPAYNEQFF
J: TRBJ2-1
size: once
D: TRBD2
V: TRBV19

DNA: TGCGCCAGCAGCTTGGACAGGGGAGTGAACGAGCAGTACTTC
CDR3: CASSLDRGVNEQYF
J: TRBJ2-7
size: NA
D: TRBD1
V: TRBV5-1

DNA: TGTGCCAGCAGACCATATCAGGGACAGGACGATTCACCCCTCCACTTT
CDR3: CASRPYQGQDDSPLHF
J: TRBJ1-6
size: NA
D: TRBD1
V: TRBV2

DNA: TGTGCCAGCAGCTTAGCGCGGGGCGTAGCCAAAAACATTCAGTACTTC
CDR3: CASSLARGVAKNIQYF
J: TRBJ2-4
size: few
D: NA
V: TRBV7-9

DNA: TGTGCCAGCAGTTACGTACAGGGGGTGAGCGAGACCCAGTACTTC
CDR3: CASSYVQGVSETQYF
J: TRBJ2-5
size: few
D: TRBD1
V: TRBV6-5

DNA: TGTGCCAGTAGTTACAAGGTGCGGAATGAGCAGTTCTTC
CDR3: CASSYKVRNEQFF
J: TRBJ2-1
size: few
D: NA
V: TRBV19

DNA: TGTGCCAGTAGTAGGGGACTAGCGGGAGCGAACTACGAGCAGTACTTC
CDR3: CASSRGLAGANYEQYF
J: TRBJ2-7
size: NA
D: TRBD2
V: TRBV19

DNA: TGCAGTGCATCCTCCGGGACAGGCGAACAGCCCCAGCATTTT
CDR3: CSASSGTGEQPQHF
J: TRBJ1-5
size: NA
D: TRBD1
V: TRBV20-1

DNA: TGTGCCAGCTCACCACAGGGGGAAAACTATGGCTACACCTTC
CDR3: CASSPQGENYGYTF
J: TRBJ1-2
size: NA
D: NA
V: TRBV18

DNA: TGTGCCTGGACTGGGACAGAGAACTATGGCTACACCTTC
CDR3: CAWTGTENYGYTF
J: TRBJ1-2
size: NA
D: TRBD1
V: TRBV30

DNA: TGTGCCAGCAGCTTGCAGGGAAAGAGCGGATTT
CDR3: CASSLQGKSGF
J: TRBJ1-1
size: NA
D: NA
V: TRBV7-9

DNA: TGTGCCAGCAGCTGGAGGGGGCTGGGGACAGATACGCAGTATTTT
CDR3: CASSWRGLGTDTQYF
J: TRBJ2-3
size: NA
D: NA
V: TRBV7-2

DNA: TGTGCCAGCTCACAGACCGGGACGGTGAACACTGAAGCTTTCTTT
CDR3: CASSQTGTVNTEAFF
J: TRBJ1-1
size: few
D: NA
V: TRBV18

DNA: TGTGCCAGCAGCCCTAGAGTCGGCTCTTCCTGGACCGGGGAGCTGTTTTTT
CDR3: CASSPRVGSSWTGELFF
J: TRBJ2-2
size: few
D: NA
V: TRBV3-1

DNA: TGTGCCAGCACTCCAGGCGGCTATGGCTACACCTTC
CDR3: CASTPGGYGYTF
J: TRBJ1-2
size: few
D: NA
V: TRBV6-1

DNA: TGTGCCAGCCAGAGGACAGATACGCAGTATTTT
CDR3: CASQRTDTQYF
J: TRBJ2-3
size: NA
D: NA
V: TRBV12-3/TRBV12-4

DNA: TGTGCCAGCAGCTCCCAGACCTCCCCTGAAGCTTTCTTT
CDR3: CASSSQTSPEAFF
J: TRBJ1-1
size: few
D: NA
V: TRBV7-9

DNA: TGTGCCAGCAGCCAAGGGATCGCGGGGGTGAAGACCCAGTACTTC
CDR3: CASSQGIAGVKTQYF
J: TRBJ2-5
size: few
D: TRBD2
V: TRBV3-1

DNA: TGCGCCAGCACCCCCCAGGGGATCTCCTACAATGAGCAGTTCTTC
CDR3: CASTPQGISYNEQFF
J: TRBJ2-1
size: NA
D: NA
V: TRBV5-1

DNA: TGCGCCAGCAGCTACCGGGACAGTCAATACAATGAGCAGTTCTTC
CDR3: CASSYRDSQYNEQFF
J: TRBJ2-1
size: once
D: TRBD1
V: TRBV5-1

DNA: TGTGCCAGTAGTGCGCCGGGGCAAGAGACCCAGTACTTC
CDR3: CASSAPGQETQYF
J: TRBJ2-5
size: NA
D: NA
V: TRBV19

DNA: TGTGCCACCAGCGGAGCGGGGGACATCTATGGCTACACCTTC
CDR3: CATSGAGDIYGYTF
J: TRBJ1-2
size: NA
D: NA
V: TRBV15

DNA: TGTGCCAGCAGCGTAGGAGATCGAGCGGGAGGGCCGAGTATCACCGGGGAGCTGTTTTTT
CDR3: CASSVGDRAGGPSITGELFF
J: TRBJ2-2
size: NA
D: TRBD2
V: TRBV9

DNA: TGTGCCAGCAGTGAAGGGCGGGGAAAAGTATCCTACAATGAGCAGTTCTTC
CDR3: CASSEGRGKVSYNEQFF
J: TRBJ2-1
size: few
D: NA
V: TRBV6-1

DNA: TGTGCCAGCAGCCAGGGGACGAACTACGAGCAGTACTTC
CDR3: CASSQGTNYEQYF
J: TRBJ2-7
size: few
D: NA
V: TRBV7-2

DNA: TGCGCCAGCAGCCCCCACGACGGGAGGGGGATTGGGGAGACCCAGTACTTC
CDR3: CASSPHDGRGIGETQYF
J: TRBJ2-5
size: once
D: TRBD2
V: TRBV4-3

DNA: TGCAGCGTCCTCCCGGGGGGGATAGAAGCTTTCTTT
CDR3: CSVLPGGIEAFF
J: TRBJ1-1
size: NA
D: NA
V: TRBV29-1

DNA: TGTGCCACCAGTGGATTGGGCGGCTCTGGGGCCAACGTCCTGACTTTC
CDR3: CATSGLGGSGANVLTF
J: TRBJ2-6
size: NA
D: NA
V: TRBV24-1

DNA: TGTGCCAGCAGCCAAGATAGTGTAGAGACCCAGTACTTC
CDR3: CASSQDSVETQYF
J: TRBJ2-5
size: few
D: NA
V: TRBV4-2

DNA: TGCGCCAGCAGCTTGAGGGAGGGGTCGACCTACAATGAGCAGTTCTTC
CDR3: CASSLREGSTYNEQFF
J: TRBJ2-1
size: few
D: TRBD2
V: TRBV5-1

DNA: TGTGCCACCAGTGGCCCAGGGGGACACAACACTGAAGCTTTCTTT
CDR3: CATSGPGGHNTEAFF
J: TRBJ1-1
size: NA
D: TRBD1
V: TRBV24-1